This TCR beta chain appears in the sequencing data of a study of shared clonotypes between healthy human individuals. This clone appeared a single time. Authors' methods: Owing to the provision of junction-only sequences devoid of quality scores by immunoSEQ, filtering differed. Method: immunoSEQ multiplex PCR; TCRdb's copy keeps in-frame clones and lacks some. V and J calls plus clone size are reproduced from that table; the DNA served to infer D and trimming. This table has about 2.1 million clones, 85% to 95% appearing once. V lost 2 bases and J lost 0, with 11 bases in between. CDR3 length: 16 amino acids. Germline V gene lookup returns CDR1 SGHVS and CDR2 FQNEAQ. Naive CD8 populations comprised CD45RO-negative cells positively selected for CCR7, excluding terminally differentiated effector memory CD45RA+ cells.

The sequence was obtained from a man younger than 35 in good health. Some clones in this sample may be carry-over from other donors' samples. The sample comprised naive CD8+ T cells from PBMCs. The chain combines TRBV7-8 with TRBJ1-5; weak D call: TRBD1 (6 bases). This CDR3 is CASSLSGAYSNQPQHF. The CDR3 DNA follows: TGTGCCAGCAGCTTATCGGGGGCATATAGCAATCAGCCCCAGCATTTT.